This T cell receptor beta chain was retrieved from a study of PD-1 blockade in classical Hodgkin lymphoma. At the level of the study: Patients had nivolumab dosed at 3 mg/kg, delivered intravenously every 2 weeks.

Only in-frame clones appear in the TCRdb table, and some are missing; sequencing was by immunoSEQ multiplex PCR. The sample has about 30,000 clones; more than 65% are singletons. The germline V and J ends were trimmed by 5 bases and 3 bases, with 8 bases remaining between them. CDR1 MNHNS and CDR2 SASEGT come from the germline V gene. The CDR3 totals 12 residues. After autologous stem cell transplantation all patients relapsed, and prior brentuximab vedotin exposure differed between cohorts. Study results and limitations: Prior to therapy, complete responders displayed diversity much like that of newly diagnosed patients. Compared with healthy donors, newly diagnosed patients reportedly showed lower baseline TCR diversity. CD8+ TCR diversity did not rise significantly by C4D1, unlike CD4+.

On this clone itself: Its antigen is not known.

The chain joins TRBV6-1 to TRBJ2-7; the D is unclear. Sequenced material: peripheral blood mononuclear cells (PBMCs), taken before the second cycle of nivolumab. This sequence was found in a human donor with classical Hodgkin lymphoma. CDR3 in amino acids: CASSTGLYEQYF. CDR3 coding DNA: TGTGCCAGCAGTACTGGCCTCTACGAGCAGTACTTC.